Here is one T cell receptor beta chain with its context. Its specificity is unknown. The data are from a study of T cells expressing NK-cell markers. Germline V gene lookup returns CDR1 MGHRA and CDR2 YSYEKL. The CDR3 sequence is 15 residues long. TCRdb derives one entry per CDR3 protein from the 5' RACE reads, leaving out DNA. The sample holds about 150,000 distinct CDR3 sequences. General study findings and limits: For several donors, the dominant NKG2C+ clonotypes made up about 1.0-8% of their CD8+ T cells.

Material: blood T cells: a sorted CD56 or NKG2C T cell subset, CD4+ or CD8+ T cells, or bulk PBMC T cells (not recorded which). The TCR comes from a woman aged 50 to 60 in good health. The rearrangement joins TRBV4-1 to TRBJ2-7; the D gene TCRdb calls, TRBD1, cannot be checked with no DNA. The CDR3 sequence is CASSQGGTLSYEQYF.